Each of the 11 T cell receptor beta chains below was sequenced from the same sample in a study of siplizumab effects on memory and regulatory T cells. Produced via immunoSEQ multiplex PCR; TCRdb's table is partial and in-frame only. The sample yields tens of thousands of clones, about 90% seen once. The sample consisted of naive CD4+ T cells sorted from blood. Receptors were obtained from a human donor in good health.

The genes are TRBV4-1 and TRBJ2-7, with 12 nucleotides matching TRBD2. Per germline, CDR1 MGHRA and CDR2 YSYEKL. V lost 6 bases, J lost 3 bases, and 6 bases stayed unmatched. This CDR3 is built from 15 residues. As DNA, the CDR3 is TGCGCCAGCAGAAAGTTACTAGCGGGAGGCTACGAGCAGTACTTC. As protein: CASRKLLAGGYEQYF.

The V call is TRBV28, the J call TRBJ2-7, with TRBD1 as a possible D gene (6 bases). CDR3 size: 12 residues. The V and J ends lost 5 bases and 3 bases respectively, with 8 bases between them. The germline gives CDR1 MDHEN, CDR2 SYDVKM. The CDR3 region is CASSTGFYEQYF. The CDR3 bases are TGTGCCAGCAGTACAGGGTTCTACGAGCAGTACTTC.

The chain combines TRBV30 with TRBJ2-4; 9 bases are shared with TRBD1. The CDR3 is made up of 15 amino acids. Trimming at V came to 0 bases and at J to 6 bases, leaving 6 bases not matched to a gene. Germline V gene sequence: CDR1 GTSNPN, CDR2 SVGIG (reference sequence). CDR3 coding DNA: TGTGCCTGGAGTGTACAGGGGGCGCGTCGAAACATTCAGTACTTC. Protein sequence: CAWSVQGARRNIQYF. Together with reference TRBV30 and TRBJ2-4, the CDR3 gives the full variable domain: SQTIHQWPATLVQPVGSPLSLECTVEGTSNPNLYWYRQAAGRGLQLLFYSVGIGQISSEVPQNLSASRPQDRQFILSSKKLLLSDSGFYLCAWSVQGARRNIQYFGAGTRLSVL.

The rearrangement joins TRBV5-6 to TRBJ1-1; TRBD1 might be the D (5 bases). The CDR3 has 12 residues. CDR1 is SGHDT and CDR2 is YYEEEE in the germline V gene. V was pared by 3 bases and J by 5 bases, with 8 bases between. In DNA form, the CDR3 reads TGTGCCAGCAGCTCCCAGGGTACTGAAGCTTTCTTT. It is translated as CASSSQGTEAFF.

The J gene is TRBJ1-1, the V gene TRBV5-1; D might be TRBD1 (5 bases). The CDR3 has 16 residues. Trimming pared 4 bases from V and 3 bases from J, leaving 19 bases between. The V gene's germline CDR1 is SGHRS and CDR2 YFSETQ. The CDR3 bases are TGCGCCAGCAGCCTGGGGGGTCCCTCTAAGGACACTGAAGCTTTCTTT. Translating gives CASSLGGPSKDTEAFF.

V and J are TRBV7-8 and TRBJ2-7; 8 bases map to TRBD2. V was clipped by 5 bases and J by 0 bases; unmatched bases: 9. Per germline, CDR1 SGHVS and CDR2 FQNEAQ. The CDR3 is made up of 16 amino acids. CDR3: CASSPHSGASSYEQYF. CDR3 coding DNA: TGTGCCAGCAGCCCCCATAGCGGGGCTAGCTCCTACGAGCAGTACTTC.

This clone appeared once. The genes are TRBV9 and TRBJ2-6; D not resolved. Germline CDR1 and CDR2: SGDLS and YYNGEE. Trimming took off 0 bases at V and 0 bases at J, with 10 bases between the two ends. The CDR3 is 17 residues long. The CDR3: CASSVASLSSGANVLTF. In DNA form, the CDR3 reads TGTGCCAGCAGCGTAGCCTCCCTGAGCTCTGGGGCCAACGTCCTGACTTTC.

This clone was seen a single time. The chain recombines TRBV6-5 with TRBJ2-3; no clear D gene. The CDR3 sequence is 13 residues long. CDR1 and CDR2 from the germline V gene are MNHEY and SVGAGI. V was pared by 10 bases and J by 1 base, with 12 bases between. CDR3 DNA: TGTGCCACCCTCCCGCCTGGCACAGATACGCAGTATTTT. Translated, it gives CATLPPGTDTQYF.

The rearrangement links TRBV7-3 to TRBJ2-5; 8 bases line up with TRBD2. Germline V gene lookup returns CDR1 SGHTA and CDR2 FQGTGA. V shed 6 bases, J shed 4 bases, and the junction held 10 bases outside the gene matches. This CDR3 spans 15 amino acids. The CDR3 is CASSISAGAGETQYF. DNA for the CDR3: TGTGCCAGCAGTATCTCAGCGGGAGCGGGAGAGACCCAGTACTTC.

V gene TRBV5-6 combines with J gene TRBJ2-5, with 12 bases that match TRBD1. Germline CDR1 is SGHDT and CDR2 is YYEEEE. The J segment lost 4 bases and the V segment lost 1 base, leaving 5 bases of the junction unmatched. The CDR3 sequence is 16 residues long. Here the CDR3 reads CASSLTGQGASETQYF. The CDR3 coding sequence is TGTGCCAGCAGCTTGACGGGACAGGGGGCGTCAGAGACCCAGTACTTC.

The chain uses TRBV27 and TRBJ1-3; D is unclear. With 2 bases removed from V and 8 bases from J, the gap between germline ends came to 19 bases. From germline, CDR1 is MNHEY and CDR2 SMNVEV (reference sequence). The CDR3 sequence is 16 residues long. In DNA form, the CDR3 reads TGTGCCAGCAGTTTAACCGCCGCTTACTCTTGGGACACCATATATTTT. It is translated as CASSLTAAYSWDTIYF.